Listed below are T cell receptor beta chains from one sample, sequenced in a study of STAT5B mutations in CD4+ large granular lymphocyte leukemia. Sequencing used immunoSEQ multiplex PCR; TCRdb keeps in-frame clones, though not all of them. The data contain roughly 19,000 clones, 60% to 80% of them singletons. Sequencing was performed on CD4+ T cells from blood buffy coats. These TCRs come from a human donor in good health. Both conserved end residues are trimmed from each CDR3. The listing skips clone size in some rows; elsewhere it reads once, few, many or a size class.

size: -
length: 13
V: TRBV13
CDR3: ASSLGGGFTYEQY

size: -
length: 12
V: TRBV5-4
CDR3: ASSLDPGLYEQY

size: once
length: 14
V: TRBV19
CDR3: ASSIAPSGGFYEQY

size: -
length: 13
V: TRBV18
CDR3: ASSPPGQGVYGYT

size: -
length: 11
V: TRBV7-8
CDR3: ASSLVRGGEQF

size: medium-sized
length: 13
V: TRBV5-1
CDR3: ASSPRTSGDAEQY

size: -
length: 14
V: TRBV5-4
CDR3: ASSPGGGQYQETQY

size: once
length: 12
V: TRBV2
CDR3: ASSEVRGPSEQY

size: -
length: 12
V: TRBV4-1
CDR3: ASSLRGGRDEQY

size: few
length: 12
V: TRBV28
CDR3: ASSLNRKNTEAF

size: -
length: 9
V: TRBV9
CDR3: ASSSLHTQY

size: -
length: 13
V: TRBV5-1
CDR3: ASSSDGGSYNEQF

size: -
length: 13
V: TRBV6-4
CDR3: ASRRTARGTDTQY

size: -
length: 11
V: TRBV7-9
CDR3: ASSYGTVDEQY

size: -
length: 13
V: TRBV10-3
CDR3: AIMFRREDPYEQY

size: -
length: 9
V: TRBV12-5
CDR3: ASASADTQY

size: -
length: 12
V: TRBV5-8
CDR3: ASSRQGGTDTQY

size: few
length: 12
V: TRBV5-4
CDR3: ASSLDRDRTEAF

size: -
length: 14
V: TRBV25-1
CDR3: ASSVDAGQGRHEQY

size: -
length: 10
V: TRBV28
CDR3: ASSLYGQPQH

size: -
length: 11
V: TRBV7-2
CDR3: ASSRTGGYEQY

size: few
length: 13
V: TRBV28
CDR3: ASRPTLGGNQPQH

size: -
length: 14
V: TRBV5-4
CDR3: ASSLAVTGIDSPLH

size: few
length: 14
V: TRBV9
CDR3: ASSVGTGISSTEAF

size: -
length: 12
V: TRBV6-6
CDR3: ASSYSYNTGELF

size: -
length: 13
V: TRBV4-3
CDR3: ASSQRPGQLNIQY

size: -
length: 11
V: TRBV19
CDR3: ASRRQEENIQY

size: medium-sized
length: 11
V: TRBV9
CDR3: ASSFQGDTEAF

size: -
length: 10
V: TRBV27
CDR3: ASSSLGETQY

size: -
length: 9
V: TRBV6-6
CDR3: ASSPNNEQF

size: -
length: 13
V: TRBV7-2
CDR3: ASSLMRALSYEQY

size: -
length: 17
V: TRBV7-9
CDR3: ASSLGLRGTVSPNYGYT

size: -
length: 12
V: TRBV5-1
CDR3: ASSPDRDGSPLH

size: -
length: 12
V: TRBV7-2
CDR3: ASSFTGGAETAF

size: few
length: 11
V: TRBV25-1
CDR3: ASSDRGGEKLF

size: few
length: 13
V: TRBV5-4
CDR3: ASSLGGRVSSPLH

size: once
length: 12
V: TRBV7-8
CDR3: ASGLAGGSGELF

size: few
length: 10
V: TRBV7-9
CDR3: ASSLDTYGYT

size: -
length: 11
V: TRBV5-4
CDR3: ASSFKGTGELF

size: -
length: 12
V: TRBV10-2
CDR3: ASEAGGGTDTQY

size: -
length: 12
V: TRBV28
CDR3: ASSIGGAREKLF

size: few
length: 11
V: TRBV14
CDR3: ASTHPPGYEQY

size: -
length: 13
V: TRBV29-1
CDR3: SAAPGTDGADTQY

size: few
length: 11
V: TRBV7-7
CDR3: ASSYGRLDTQY

size: -
length: 14
V: TRBV7-2
CDR3: ASSSGLAGRGDTQY

size: few
length: 13
V: TRBV11-2
CDR3: ASSLVWTGANEQF

size: -
length: 12
V: TRBV5-1
CDR3: ASSLGQGTEKLF

size: -
length: 12
V: TRBV30
CDR3: AWGGTAANYGYT

size: -
length: 13
V: TRBV5-6
CDR3: ASSLVGSWNTEAF

size: -
length: 11
V: TRBV5-1
CDR3: ASSSTVGYGYT

size: few
length: 13
V: TRBV28
CDR3: ASTEQGSGANVLT

size: -
length: 9
V: TRBV5-1
CDR3: ASSIQETQY

size: -
length: 15
V: TRBV11-2
CDR3: ASSLTSGQGAARAQY

size: -
length: 13
V: TRBV4-3
CDR3: ASSQDSRRYNEQF

size: once
length: 12
V: TRBV7-3
CDR3: ASAGQGRGDTQY